This paragraph reports one TCR beta chain. Germline trimming cut 0 bases from V and 10 bases from J; bases unmatched to any gene: 10. This CDR3 has 16 residues. Germline values: CDR1 SGHNT, CDR2 YYREEE (reference sequence). These data come from a study of cytomegalovirus exposure and HLA in healthy donors. The PCR was carried out with 60 Vbeta primers and 13 Jbeta primers. The data were produced by immunoSEQ multiplex PCR, yet TCRdb's version contains in-frame clones alone and is incomplete. The sample carries roughly 100,000 clones, around 60% recorded once. The V and J genes are TRBV5-4 and TRBJ1-6, with 7 bases lining up with TRBD1. Sequencing used PBMCs. The sequence derives from a woman aged 45 to 65 in good health and CMV-seronegative. For the CDR3, the DNA is TGTGCCAGCAGCTTGGGGCGGACAGGTCTAGCATCACCCCTCCACTTT. Its protein is CASSLGRTGLASPLHF.